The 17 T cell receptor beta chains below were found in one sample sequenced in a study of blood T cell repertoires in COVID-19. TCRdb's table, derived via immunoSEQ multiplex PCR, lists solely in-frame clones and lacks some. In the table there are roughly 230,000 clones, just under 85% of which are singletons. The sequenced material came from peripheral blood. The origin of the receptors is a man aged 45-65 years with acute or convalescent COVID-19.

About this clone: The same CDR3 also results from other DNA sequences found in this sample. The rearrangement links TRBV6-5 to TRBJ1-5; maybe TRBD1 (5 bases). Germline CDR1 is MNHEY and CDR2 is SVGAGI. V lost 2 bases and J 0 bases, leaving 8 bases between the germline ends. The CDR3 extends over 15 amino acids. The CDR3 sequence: CASSYDSNSNQPQHF. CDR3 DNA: TGTGCCAGCAGTTACGACAGTAATAGCAATCAGCCCCAGCATTTT.

In nucleotides, the CDR3 is TGTGCCAGCAGCTTTCTCCCAGGAAATAGCAATCAGCCCCAGCATTTT. Translation gives CASSFLPGNSNQPQHF. The V and J genes are TRBV7-2 and TRBJ1-5; D unclear. This CDR3 is 16 amino acids long. The germline gives CDR1 SGHTA, CDR2 FQGNSA. Between the trimmed V and J ends, which lost 3 bases and 0 bases, there was a span of 12 bases.

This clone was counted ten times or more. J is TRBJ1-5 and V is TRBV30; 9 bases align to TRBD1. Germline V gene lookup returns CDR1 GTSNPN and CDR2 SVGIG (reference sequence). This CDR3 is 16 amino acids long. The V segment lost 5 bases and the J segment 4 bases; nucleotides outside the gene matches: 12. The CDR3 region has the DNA TGTGCCTGGGTGGGCCCGGGACAGGGACCAAATCAGCCCCAGCATTTT. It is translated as CAWVGPGQGPNQPQHF.

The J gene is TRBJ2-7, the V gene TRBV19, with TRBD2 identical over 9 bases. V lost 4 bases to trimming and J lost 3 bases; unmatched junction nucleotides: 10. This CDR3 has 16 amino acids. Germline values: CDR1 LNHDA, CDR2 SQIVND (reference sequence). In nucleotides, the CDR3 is TGTGCCAGTAGTAGCCGGGGGAGGCGGGAGGGCTACGAGCAGTACTTC. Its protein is CASSSRGRREGYEQYF. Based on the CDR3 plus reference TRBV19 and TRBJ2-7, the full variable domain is DGGITQSPKYLFRKEGQNVTLSCEQNLNHDAMYWYRQDPGQGLRLIYYSQIVNDFQKGDIAEGYSVSREKKESFPLTVTSAQKNPTAFYLCASSSRGRREGYEQYFGPGTRLTVT.

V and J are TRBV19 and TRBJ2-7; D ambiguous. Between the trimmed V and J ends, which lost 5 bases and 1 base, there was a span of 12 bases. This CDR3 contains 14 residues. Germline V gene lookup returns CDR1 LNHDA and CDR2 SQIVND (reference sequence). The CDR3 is CASSLRSLSYEQYF. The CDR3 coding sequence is TGTGCCAGTAGTCTCCGGAGCCTATCCTACGAGCAGTACTTC.

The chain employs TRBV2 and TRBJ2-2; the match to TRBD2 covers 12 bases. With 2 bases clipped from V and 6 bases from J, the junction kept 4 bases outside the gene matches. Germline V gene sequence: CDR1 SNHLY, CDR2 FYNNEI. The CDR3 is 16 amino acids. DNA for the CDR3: TGTGCCAGCAGTGAAAGACTAGCGGGAGATGCCGGGGAGCTGTTTTTT. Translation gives CASSERLAGDAGELFF.

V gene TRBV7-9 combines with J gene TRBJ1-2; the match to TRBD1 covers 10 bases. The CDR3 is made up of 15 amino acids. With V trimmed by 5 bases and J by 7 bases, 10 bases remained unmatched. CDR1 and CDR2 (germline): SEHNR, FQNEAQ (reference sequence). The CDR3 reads CASSRRQGATIGYTF. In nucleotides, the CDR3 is TGTGCCAGCAGCCGTAGACAGGGGGCAACGATTGGCTACACCTTC.

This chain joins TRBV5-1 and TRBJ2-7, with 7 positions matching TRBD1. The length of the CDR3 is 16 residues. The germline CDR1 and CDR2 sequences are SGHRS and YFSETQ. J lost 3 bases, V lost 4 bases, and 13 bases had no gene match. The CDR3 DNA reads TGCGCCAGCAGCCTGGATGTCGGACAGGCCTTCTACGAGCAGTACTTC. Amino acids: CASSLDVGQAFYEQYF.

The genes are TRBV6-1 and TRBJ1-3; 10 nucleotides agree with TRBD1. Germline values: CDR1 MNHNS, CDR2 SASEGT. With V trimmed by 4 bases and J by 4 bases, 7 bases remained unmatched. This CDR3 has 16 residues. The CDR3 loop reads CASSGSDRGKGNTIYF. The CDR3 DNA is TGTGCCAGCAGTGGCTCGGACAGGGGGAAAGGAAACACCATATATTTT.

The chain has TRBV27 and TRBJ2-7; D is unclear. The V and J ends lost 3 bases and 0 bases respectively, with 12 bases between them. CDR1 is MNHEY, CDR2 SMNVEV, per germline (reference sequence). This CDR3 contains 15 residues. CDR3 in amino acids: CASSFLPGDSYEQYF. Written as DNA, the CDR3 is TGTGCCAGCAGTTTTCTCCCCGGAGACTCCTACGAGCAGTACTTC.

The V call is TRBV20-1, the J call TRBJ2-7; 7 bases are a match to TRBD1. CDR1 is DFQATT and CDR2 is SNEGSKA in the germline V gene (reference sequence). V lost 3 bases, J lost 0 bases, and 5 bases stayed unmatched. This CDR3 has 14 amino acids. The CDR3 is CSASYRGGSYEQYF. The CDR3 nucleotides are TGCAGTGCTAGTTACAGGGGCGGCTCCTACGAGCAGTACTTC.

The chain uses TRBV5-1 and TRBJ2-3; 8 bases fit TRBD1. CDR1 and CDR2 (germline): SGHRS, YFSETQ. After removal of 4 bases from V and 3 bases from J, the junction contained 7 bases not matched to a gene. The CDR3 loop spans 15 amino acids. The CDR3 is CASSEGDRGTDTQYF. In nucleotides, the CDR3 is TGCGCCAGCAGCGAAGGAGACAGGGGAACAGATACGCAGTATTTT.

Here the CDR3 reads CAWSRGKGSNQPQHF. CDR3 nucleotides: TGTGCCTGGAGTCGGGGGAAGGGAAGCAATCAGCCCCAGCATTTT. This rearrangement joins TRBV30 to TRBJ1-5, with TRBD1 as a possible D gene (5 bases). Trimming shortened V by 2 bases and J by 1 base, and 12 bases separated the two germline ends. Germline-derived CDR1 and CDR2 are GTSNPN and SVGIG (reference sequence). This CDR3 has 15 residues. The variable domain in full, with the rest retrieved from reference TRBV30 and TRBJ1-5, is SQTIHQWPATLVQPVGSPLSLECTVEGTSNPNLYWYRQAAGRGLQLLFYSVGIGQISSEVPQNLSASRPQDRQFILSSKKLLLSDSGFYLCAWSRGKGSNQPQHFGDGTRLSIL.

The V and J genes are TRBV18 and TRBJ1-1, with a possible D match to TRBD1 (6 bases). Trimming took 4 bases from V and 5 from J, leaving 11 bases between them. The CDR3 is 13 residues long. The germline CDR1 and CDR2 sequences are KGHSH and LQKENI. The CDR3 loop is CASSLRGETEAFF. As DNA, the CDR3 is TGTGCCAGCTCACTCAGGGGTGAAACTGAAGCTTTCTTT. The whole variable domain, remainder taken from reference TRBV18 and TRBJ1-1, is NAGVMQNPRHLVRRRGQEARLRCSPMKGHSHVYWYRQLPEEGLKFMVYLQKENIIDESGMPKERFSAEFPKEGPSILRIQQVVRGDSAAYFCASSLRGETEAFFGQGTRLTVV.

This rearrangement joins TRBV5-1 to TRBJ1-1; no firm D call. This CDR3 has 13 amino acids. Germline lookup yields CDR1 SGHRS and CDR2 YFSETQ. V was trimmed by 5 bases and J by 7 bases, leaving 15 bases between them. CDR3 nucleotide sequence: TGCGCCAGCAGGTCATGGACGGGAAATGAAGCTTTCTTT. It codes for CASRSWTGNEAFF.

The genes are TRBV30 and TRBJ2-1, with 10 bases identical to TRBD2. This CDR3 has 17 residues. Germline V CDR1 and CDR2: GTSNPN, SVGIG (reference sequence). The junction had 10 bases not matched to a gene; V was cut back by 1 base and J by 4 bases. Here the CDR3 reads CAWSGKGTSERYNEQFF. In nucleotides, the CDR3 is TGTGCCTGGAGTGGCAAAGGGACTAGCGAGAGATACAATGAGCAGTTCTTC.

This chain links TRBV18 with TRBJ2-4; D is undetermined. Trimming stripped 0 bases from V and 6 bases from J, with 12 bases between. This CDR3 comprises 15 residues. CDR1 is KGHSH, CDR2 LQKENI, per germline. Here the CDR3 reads CASSPPSRQANIQYF. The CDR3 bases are TGTGCCAGCTCACCACCCTCCCGACAAGCAAACATTCAGTACTTC. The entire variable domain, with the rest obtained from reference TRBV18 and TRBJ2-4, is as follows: NAGVMQNPRHLVRRRGQEARLRCSPMKGHSHVYWYRQLPEEGLKFMVYLQKENIIDESGMPKERFSAEFPKEGPSILRIQQVVRGDSAAYFCASSPPSRQANIQYFGAGTRLSVL.